These 15 T cell receptor beta chains came from one sample sequenced in a study of blood T cell repertoires in COVID-19. Using immunoSEQ multiplex PCR, the repertoire was profiled, and TCRdb retains in-frame clones only, with some absent. Among roughly 250,000 clones listed, about 90% were seen once. Sequencing was done on a sample of PBMCs or T cells enriched from blood (not recorded which). The source of these receptors is a man aged 50 to 60 who had been exposed to COVID-19.

The CDR3 loop reads CASRLNPGSPLHF. The CDR3 DNA reads as TGTGCCAGCAGACTCAATCCGGGGTCACCCCTCCACTTT. The V and J genes are TRBV2 and TRBJ1-6; no firm D call. This CDR3 has 13 amino acids. V dropped 6 bases and J dropped 10 bases, with 13 bases sitting between them. Germline values: CDR1 SNHLY, CDR2 FYNNEI. Looking up the rest from reference TRBV2 and TRBJ1-6 gives the full variable domain: EPEVTQTPSHQVTQMGQEVILRCVPISNHLYFYWYRQILGQKVEFLVSFYNNEISEKSEIFDDQFSVERPDGSNFTLKIRSTKLEDSAMYFCASRLNPGSPLHFGNGTRLTVT.

This clone occurred a few times. This sequence joins TRBV29-1 and TRBJ1-1; D is uncertain. The CDR3 loop spans 13 amino acids. CDR1 is SQVTM, CDR2 ANQGSEA, per germline. V lost 6 bases to trimming and J lost 1 base, with 12 bases between them. DNA for the CDR3: TGCAGCGTGGTTCGGGGAACGAACACTGAAGCTTTCTTT. This codes for CSVVRGTNTEAFF.

J is TRBJ1-1 and V is TRBV24-1; D gene ambiguous. Trimming stripped 9 bases from V and 0 bases from J, with 13 bases between. The CDR3 runs 14 residues. Germline V gene lookup returns CDR1 KGHDR and CDR2 SFDVKD. CDR3 nucleotides: TGTGCCACCTTTAACAGAAAAATGAACACTGAAGCTTTCTTT. It codes for CATFNRKMNTEAFF.

The rearrangement links TRBV5-1 to TRBJ2-1; 12 nucleotides agree with TRBD2. Per the germline V gene, CDR1 is SGHRS and CDR2 is YFSETQ. This CDR3 has 17 residues. V was pared by 4 bases and J by 7 bases, with 12 bases of the junction left unmatched. CDR3 protein: CASSGQLAGGGLNEQFF. As DNA, the CDR3 is TGCGCCAGCAGCGGGCAACTAGCGGGGGGCGGGTTAAATGAGCAGTTCTTC.

DNA of the CDR3: TGTGCCAGCAGCTGGGACAGGGACAATCAGCCCCAGCATTTT. It is translated as CASSWDRDNQPQHF. The chain combines TRBV7-2 with TRBJ1-5; 9 nucleotides match TRBD1. The CDR3 contains 14 residues. CDR1 and CDR2 from the germline V gene are SGHTA and FQGNSA. Trimming cost V 4 bases and J 3 bases; bases outside gene matches: 1.

CDR3 region: CASSLFGSANEQFF. CDR3 coding DNA: TGCGCCAGCAGCTTGTTTGGGAGTGCTAATGAGCAGTTCTTC. This chain links TRBV5-1 with TRBJ2-1; the D gene is possibly TRBD2 (5 bases). V lost 1 base and J 7 bases, leaving 12 bases between the germline ends. Germline V gene lookup returns CDR1 SGHRS and CDR2 YFSETQ. The length of the CDR3 is 14 residues.

The J gene is TRBJ1-5, the V gene TRBV9; weak D call: TRBD1 (5 bases). V was clipped by 2 bases and J by 4 bases, with 13 bases between them. There are 15 residues in the CDR3. Germline assignment: CDR1 SGDLS and CDR2 YYNGEE. CDR3 sequence reads: CASSVSGTQNQPQHF. The CDR3 DNA reads as TGTGCCAGCAGCGTGTCTGGGACTCAAAATCAGCCCCAGCATTTT.

The genes are TRBV9 and TRBJ2-1; 9 bases fit TRBD2. The germline V gene encodes CDR1 SGDLS and CDR2 YYNGEE. The CDR3 loop spans 15 amino acids. Trimming cost V 0 bases and J 6 bases; bases outside gene matches: 4. Here the CDR3 reads CASSVASGVTNEQFF. In DNA form, the CDR3 reads TGTGCCAGCAGCGTAGCTAGCGGGGTTACCAATGAGCAGTTCTTC.

This rearrangement joins TRBV7-6 to TRBJ1-1, with 9 bases matching TRBD1. The ends lost 5 bases at V and 0 bases at J; junction bases unmatched: 10. This CDR3 has 17 residues. Germline V gene data show CDR1 as SGHVS and CDR2 as FNYEAQ. The CDR3 nucleotides read TGTGCCAGCAGCCGAGTCCCGGGACAGGGCTTGAACACTGAAGCTTTCTTT. Protein sequence: CASSRVPGQGLNTEAFF.

The chain carries TRBV2 and TRBJ1-2; D remains unclear. This CDR3 region has 13 residues. Germline V gives CDR1 SNHLY, CDR2 FYNNEI. V gave up 5 bases and J gave up 3 bases, with 10 bases separating them. The CDR3 sequence: CASSPTEYYGYTF. The CDR3 nucleotides are TGTGCCAGCAGTCCTACAGAGTACTATGGCTACACCTTC.

J is TRBJ2-3 and V is TRBV29-1; D is possibly TRBD1 (6 bases). This CDR3 has 14 amino acids. The germline CDR1 and CDR2 sequences are SQVTM and ANQGSEA. V lost 4 bases and J lost 1, with 12 bases in between. The CDR3 loop is CSVAGDVGTDTQYF. The CDR3 bases are TGCAGCGTTGCAGGGGATGTTGGCACAGATACGCAGTATTTT.

This clone showed up just once. The chain is built from TRBV19 and TRBJ1-5, with a possible D match to TRBD1 (5 bases). The CDR3 runs 17 residues. Germline CDR1 is LNHDA and CDR2 is SQIVND (reference sequence). V was trimmed by 7 bases and J by 6 bases, leaving 25 bases between them. Here the CDR3 reads CASTEPLGTRRGQPQHF. In DNA, the CDR3 is TGTGCCAGTACCGAACCCCTCGGGACTAGAAGGGGTCAGCCCCAGCATTTT.

This chain joins TRBV11-3 and TRBJ1-4; possible D gene TRBD1, 6 bases. Germline CDR1 is SGHNT and CDR2 is YENEEA. The CDR3 is made up of 19 amino acids. V lost 4 bases to trimming and J lost 0 bases, with 21 bases between them. The CDR3: CASSWTEQGPKATNEKLFF. The CDR3 DNA reads as TGTGCCAGCAGCTGGACTGAACAGGGCCCGAAGGCAACTAATGAAAAACTGTTTTTT.

The CDR3 DNA reads as TGCAGCGTTGCTTTTCAAGAGACCCAGTACTTC. Translated, it gives CSVAFQETQYF. The chain is built from TRBV29-1 and TRBJ2-5; no clear D gene. The germline V gene has CDR1 SQVTM and CDR2 ANQGSEA. V was trimmed by 4 bases and J by 2 bases, leaving 5 bases between them. The CDR3 length is 11 residues.

The chain employs TRBV7-2 and TRBJ2-5; the match to TRBD1 covers 7 bases. There are 15 residues in the CDR3. J was trimmed by 7 bases and V by 3 bases; bases with no gene match: 11. Per germline, CDR1 SGHTA and CDR2 FQGNSA. CDR3 residues: CASSFAGTVGGTQYF. The CDR3, as DNA: TGTGCCAGCAGCTTCGCCGGGACAGTCGGTGGGACCCAGTACTTC. Full variable domain (missing parts from reference TRBV7-2 and TRBJ2-5): GAGVSQSPSNKVTEKGKDVELRCDPISGHTALYWYRQSLGQGLEFLIYFQGNSAPDKSGLPSDRFSAERTGGSVSTLTIQRTQQEDSAVYLCASSFAGTVGGTQYFGPGTRLLVL.